The T cell receptor (beta chain) described here comes from a study of patients and donors after allogeneic stem cell transplantation. This CDR3 contains 14 residues. Germline CDR1 LGHDT, CDR2 YNNKEL (reference sequence). V gave up 6 bases and J gave up 2 bases, with 13 bases separating them. TCRdb called the RT-PCR reads again in MiXCR, with one record for every CDR3 protein. The sample records about a million distinct CDR3 sequences, roughly 17% being singletons. There are a few counts of this clonotype. The chain employs TRBV3-1 and TRBJ2-5; the D is unclear. This clonotype originated in a human donor who was either an allogeneic HSCT recipient or a stem cell or donor lymphocyte infusion donor (not recorded which). It is not recorded whose cells these are; they may come from a transplant donor. Sequencing was done on a sample of blood, either unsorted or a sorted T cell fraction (not recorded which). The DNA for the CDR3 is TGTGCCAGCAGTCCCCAGATCGTACAAGAGACCCAGTACTTC. It specifies CASSPQIVQETQYF.